This T cell receptor beta chain was sequenced for a study of cytomegalovirus exposure and HLA in healthy donors. V was pared by 1 base and J by 4 bases, with 10 bases between. The CDR3 is made up of 14 amino acids. Germline V lookup: CDR1 SNHLY, CDR2 FYNNEI. Use of 60 Vbeta and 13 Jbeta primers characterized the PCR. Sequencing was performed with immunoSEQ multiplex PCR; in TCRdb, only in-frame clones are kept and a portion is missing. The sample shows about 160,000 clones, roughly 80% of them seen only once. Remarks on this clone: Its antigen is unknown. Other DNA sequences in the same sample also yield this CDR3.

Study-wide results and limits: Relative to the approximately 660-donor mean, N-insertions were reportedly fewer in an Asian-associated ancestry cluster in a later analysis.

The TCR was taken from a man aged 50 to 59 in good health and CMV-seropositive. The chain employs TRBV2 and TRBJ1-2; D not certain. The sequencing input was PBMCs. The CDR3 DNA sequence: TGTGCCAGCAGTGAAGGAACACCCCTCTATGGCTACACCTTC. This gives the protein CASSEGTPLYGYTF.